The subject of this entry is one TCR beta chain. Its target is unknown. V shed 7 bases and J shed 6 bases, with 11 bases lying between them. From germline, CDR1 is LNHDA and CDR2 SQIVND (reference sequence). The CDR3 totals 12 residues. These data come from a study of cytomegalovirus exposure and HLA in healthy donors. The donors were part of the validation cohort, which consisted of under 150 subjects and was separate from the first cohort of around 620 subjects. Whole-study results and caveats: Confirmation was obtained in vitro that three CMV-associated chains are specific for CMV antigens. Most TCR sequences proved rare, with some public TCRs found in many donors.

Only in-frame clones appear in the TCRdb table, and some are missing; sequencing was by immunoSEQ multiplex PCR. The sample carries tens of thousands of clones, 91% recorded once. This chain joins TRBV19 and TRBJ2-3; a weak D match, TRBD2 (6 bases). The specimen sequenced was PBMCs. The TCR originated in a woman in her 30s in good health and CMV-seronegative. CDR3 region: CASNHRGDTQYF. The DNA of the CDR3 is TGTGCCAGTAATCACCGGGGGGATACGCAGTATTTT. Based on the CDR3 plus reference TRBV19 and TRBJ2-3, the full variable domain is DGGITQSPKYLFRKEGQNVTLSCEQNLNHDAMYWYRQDPGQGLRLIYYSQIVNDFQKGDIAEGYSVSREKKESFPLTVTSAQKNPTAFYLCASNHRGDTQYFGPGTRLTVL.